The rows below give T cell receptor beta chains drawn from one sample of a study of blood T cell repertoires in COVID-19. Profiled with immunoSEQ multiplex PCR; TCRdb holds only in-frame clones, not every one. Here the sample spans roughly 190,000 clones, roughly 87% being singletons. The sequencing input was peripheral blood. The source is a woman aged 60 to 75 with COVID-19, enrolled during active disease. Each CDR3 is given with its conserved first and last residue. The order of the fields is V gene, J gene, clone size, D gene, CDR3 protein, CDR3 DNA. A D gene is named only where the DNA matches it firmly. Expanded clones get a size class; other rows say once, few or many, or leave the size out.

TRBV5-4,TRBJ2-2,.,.,CASSFDSSFTGELFF,TGTGCCAGCAGCTTCGACAGCTCGTTCACCGGGGAGCTGTTTTTT
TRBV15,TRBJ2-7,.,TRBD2,CATSREGGTSGYEQYF,TGTGCCACCAGCAGAGAAGGAGGGACTAGCGGCTACGAGCAGTACTTC
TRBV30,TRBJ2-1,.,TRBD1,CAWRDRGSYNEQFF,TGTGCCTGGAGGGACAGGGGCTCCTACAATGAGCAGTTCTTC
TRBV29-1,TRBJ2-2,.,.,CSVDYGYTGELFF,TGCAGCGTTGATTACGGTTACACCGGGGAGCTGTTTTTT
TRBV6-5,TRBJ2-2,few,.,CASSSRTGELFF,TGTGCCAGCAGTTCTCGCACCGGGGAGCTGTTTTTT
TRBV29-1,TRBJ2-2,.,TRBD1,CSVSGQAFPGELFF,TGCAGCGTCTCGGGACAGGCCTTTCCGGGGGAGCTGTTTTTT
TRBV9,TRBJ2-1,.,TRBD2,CASSERLASPRLF,TGTGCCAGCAGCGAGAGACTAGCGTCCCCTCGGCTCTTC
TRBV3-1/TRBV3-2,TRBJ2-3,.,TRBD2,CASSQDFGSGRASFAHSLITQYF,TGTGCCAGCAGCCAAGATTTCGGTAGCGGGAGGGCCTCTTTCGCACATTCGCTGATTACGCAGTATTTT
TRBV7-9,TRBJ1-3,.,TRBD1,CASSLDRGRGNTIYF,TGTGCCAGCAGCCTCGACAGGGGGCGAGGAAACACCATATATTTT
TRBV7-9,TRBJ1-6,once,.,CASSSGQNYNSPLHF,TGTGCCAGCAGCTCAGGACAGAACTATAATTCACCCCTCCACTTT
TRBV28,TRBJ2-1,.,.,CASSQAETYNEQFF,TGTGCCAGCAGCCAAGCTGAAACCTACAATGAGCAGTTCTTC
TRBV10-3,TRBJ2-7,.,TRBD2,CAISEYGGSRAEQYF,TGTGCCATCAGTGAGTACGGGGGGTCGCGGGCCGAGCAGTACTTC
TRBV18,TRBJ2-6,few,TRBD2,CASSPREGYSGANVLTF,TGTGCCAGCTCACCTAGGGAGGGGTACTCTGGGGCCAACGTCCTGACTTTC
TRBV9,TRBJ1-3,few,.,CASSVGLTGNTIYF,TGTGCCAGCAGCGTCGGACTAACCGGAAACACCATATATTTT
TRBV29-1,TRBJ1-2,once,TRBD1,CSVWTGSNYGYTF,TGCAGCGTATGGACAGGCTCTAACTATGGCTACACCTTC
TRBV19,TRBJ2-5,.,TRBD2,CASSTLAGGRETQYF,TGTGCCAGTAGTACCCTAGCGGGGGGGCGCGAGACCCAGTACTTC
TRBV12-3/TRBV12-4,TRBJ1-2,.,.,CASSLLPGYGYTF,TGTGCCAGCAGTTTATTACCCGGGTATGGCTACACCTTC
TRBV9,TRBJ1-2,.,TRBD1,CASSLGGQDGYTF,TGTGCCAGCAGCTTGGGGGGACAGGATGGCTACACCTTC
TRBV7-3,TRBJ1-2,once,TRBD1,CASSAAGGAGYGYTF,TGTGCCAGCAGCGCAGCAGGGGGCGCAGGCTATGGCTACACCTTC
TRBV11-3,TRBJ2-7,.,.,CARVRGRYSSYEQYF,TGTGCCAGGGTCCGCGGGCGATATAGCTCCTACGAGCAGTACTTC
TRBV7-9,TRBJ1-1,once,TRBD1,CASSRTDRGNTEAFF,TGTGCCAGCAGCCGAACCGACAGGGGGAACACTGAAGCTTTCTTT
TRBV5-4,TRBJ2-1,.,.,CASSLYLSGSYNEQFF,TGTGCCAGCAGCTTGTATTTGTCGGGCTCCTACAATGAGCAGTTCTTC
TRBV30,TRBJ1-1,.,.,CAWSNRGTEAFF,TGTGCCTGGAGTAACCGAGGCACTGAAGCTTTCTTT
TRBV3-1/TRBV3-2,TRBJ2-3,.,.,CASSPLDTQYF,TGTGCCAGCAGCCCTCTGGATACGCAGTATTTT
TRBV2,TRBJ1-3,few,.,CASMGGTGNTIYF,TGTGCCAGCATGGGAGGTACTGGAAACACCATATATTTT
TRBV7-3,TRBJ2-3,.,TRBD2,CASSPLAGGLATDTQYF,TGTGCCAGCAGCCCCTTAGCGGGAGGGCTTGCGACAGATACGCAGTATTTT
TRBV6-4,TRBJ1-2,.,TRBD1,CASSESLIRDRPTTF,TGTGCCAGCAGTGAGAGCTTAATCCGGGACAGGCCTACTACCTTC
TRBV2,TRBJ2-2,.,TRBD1,CASSYRGTGELFF,TGTGCCAGCAGTTACAGGGGAACCGGGGAGCTGTTTTTT
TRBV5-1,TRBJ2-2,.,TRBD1,CASRTGTGAGGELFF,TGCGCCAGCAGGACCGGGACAGGGGCGGGCGGGGAGCTGTTTTTT
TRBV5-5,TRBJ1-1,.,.,CASSWAMNTEAFF,TGTGCCAGCAGCTGGGCAATGAACACTGAAGCTTTCTTT
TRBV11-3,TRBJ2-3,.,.,CASSLGGASGDTQYF,TGTGCCAGCAGCTTAGGAGGAGCCTCGGGAGATACGCAGTATTTT
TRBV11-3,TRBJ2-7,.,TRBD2,CASSSSIIAGGPREQYF,TGTGCCAGCAGCTCTTCGATTATAGCGGGAGGGCCGAGGGAGCAGTACTTC
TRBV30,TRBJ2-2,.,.,CAWSVHQNTGELFF,TGTGCCTGGAGTGTACATCAGAACACCGGGGAGCTGTTTTTT
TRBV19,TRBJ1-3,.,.,CASSTGVGNTIYF,TGTGCCAGTAGTACAGGGGTCGGAAACACCATATATTTT
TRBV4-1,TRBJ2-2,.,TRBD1,CASSQIGQGPGGELFF,TGCGCCAGCAGCCAGATCGGACAGGGGCCTGGGGGGGAGCTGTTTTTT
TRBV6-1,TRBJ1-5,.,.,CASSEAPGNQPQHF,TGTGCCAGCAGTGAAGCCCCGGGGAATCAGCCCCAGCATTTT